This note documents a single TCR beta chain sequence. This CDR3 is built from 15 residues. Looked up from germline, CDR1 is SEHNR and CDR2 is FQNEAQ (reference sequence). Trimming took off 1 base at V and 7 bases at J, with 13 bases between the two ends. This sample was taken from a study of blood T cell repertoires in COVID-19. In the authors' workflow: Scientists estimated how many nucleated cells there were by amplifying reference gene primers. Measured with immunoSEQ multiplex PCR; TCRdb has only the in-frame clones, and not every one. The V and J calls and clone size come from that table; D and trimming were worked out from the DNA. The sample holds a few hundred thousand clones; roughly 89% are singletons and the top ten take 1.5% to 2%.

The genes are TRBV7-9 and TRBJ1-4, with TRBD1 as a possible D gene (6 bases). The source material was PBMCs or T cells enriched from blood (not recorded which). The sequence was collected from a woman in her 30s who had recovered from COVID-19. This CDR3 reads CASSLGGGTSEKLFF. Here the CDR3 DNA reads TGTGCCAGCAGCTTAGGTGGTGGGACAAGTGAAAAACTGTTTTTT.